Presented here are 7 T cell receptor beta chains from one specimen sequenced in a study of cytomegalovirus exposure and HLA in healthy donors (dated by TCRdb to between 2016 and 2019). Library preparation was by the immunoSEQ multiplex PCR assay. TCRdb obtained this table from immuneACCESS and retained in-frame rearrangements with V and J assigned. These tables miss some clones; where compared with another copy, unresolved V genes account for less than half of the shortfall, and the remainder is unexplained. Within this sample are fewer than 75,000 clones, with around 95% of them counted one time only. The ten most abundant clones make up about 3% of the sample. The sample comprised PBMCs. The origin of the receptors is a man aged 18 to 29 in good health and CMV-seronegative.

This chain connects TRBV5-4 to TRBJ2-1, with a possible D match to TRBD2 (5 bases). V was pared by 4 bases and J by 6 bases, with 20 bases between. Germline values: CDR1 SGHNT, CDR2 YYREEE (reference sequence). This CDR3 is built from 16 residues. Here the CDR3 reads CASSPRVWLALNEQFF. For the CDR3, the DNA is TGTGCCAGCAGCCCGCGGGTTTGGCTAGCCCTCAATGAGCAGTTCTTC.

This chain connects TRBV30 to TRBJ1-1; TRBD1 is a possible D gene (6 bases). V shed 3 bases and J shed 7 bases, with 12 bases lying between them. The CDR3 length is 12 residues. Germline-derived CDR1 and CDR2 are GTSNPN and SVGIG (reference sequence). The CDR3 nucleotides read TGTGCCTGGAGCCTACAGGGACGTGAAGCTTTCTTT. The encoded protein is CAWSLQGREAFF.

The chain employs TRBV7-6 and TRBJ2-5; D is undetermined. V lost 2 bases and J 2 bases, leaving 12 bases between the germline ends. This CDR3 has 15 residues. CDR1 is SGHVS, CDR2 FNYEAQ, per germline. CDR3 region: CASSLSSASQETQYF. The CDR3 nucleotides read TGTGCCAGCAGCTTAAGCTCAGCTAGTCAAGAGACCCAGTACTTC.

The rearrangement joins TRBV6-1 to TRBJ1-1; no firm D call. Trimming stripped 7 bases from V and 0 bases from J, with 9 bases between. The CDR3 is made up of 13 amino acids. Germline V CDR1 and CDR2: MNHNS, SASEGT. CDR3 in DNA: TGTGCCAGCACGAGAACCATGAACACTGAAGCTTTCTTT. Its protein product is CASTRTMNTEAFF.

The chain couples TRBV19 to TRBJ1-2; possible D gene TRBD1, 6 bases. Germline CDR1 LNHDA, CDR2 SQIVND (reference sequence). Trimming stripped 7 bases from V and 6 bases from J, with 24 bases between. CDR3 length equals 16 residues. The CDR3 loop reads CASNPLETGRIHGYTF. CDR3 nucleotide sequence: TGTGCCAGTAACCCCCTGGAGACAGGCAGAATTCATGGCTACACCTTC.

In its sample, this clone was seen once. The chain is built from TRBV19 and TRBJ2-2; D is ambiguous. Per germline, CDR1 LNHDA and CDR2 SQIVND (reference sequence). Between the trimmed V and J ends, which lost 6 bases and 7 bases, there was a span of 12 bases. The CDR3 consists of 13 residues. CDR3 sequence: CASRTVRSGELFF. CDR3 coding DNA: TGTGCCAGTAGGACCGTTCGGAGCGGGGAGCTGTTTTTT.

The CDR3 spells CASSPATGTPRSEKLFF. The CDR3 DNA reads TGCGCCAGCAGCCCGGCGACCGGGACACCCAGGAGCGAAAAACTGTTTTTT. This chain connects TRBV5-1 to TRBJ1-4; D is possibly TRBD1 (6 bases). The V end lost 4 bases, the J end lost 8 bases, and 24 bases lay between the germline ends. The CDR3 sequence is 17 residues long. Germline assignment: CDR1 SGHRS and CDR2 YFSETQ.